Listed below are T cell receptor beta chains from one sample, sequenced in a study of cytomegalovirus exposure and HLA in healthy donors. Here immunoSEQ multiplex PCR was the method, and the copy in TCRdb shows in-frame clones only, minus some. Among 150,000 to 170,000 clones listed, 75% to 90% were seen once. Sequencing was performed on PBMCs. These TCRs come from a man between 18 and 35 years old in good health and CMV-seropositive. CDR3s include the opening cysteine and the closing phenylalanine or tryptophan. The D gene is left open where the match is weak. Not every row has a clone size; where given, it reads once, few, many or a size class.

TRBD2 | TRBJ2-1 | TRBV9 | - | CASSPSGGQRSSYNEQFF | TGTGCCAGCAGCCCTAGCGGGGGGCAGCGGAGCTCCTACAATGAGCAGTTCTTC
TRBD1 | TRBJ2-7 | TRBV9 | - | CASSSGTGVAEQYF | TGTGCCAGCAGTTCGGGGACAGGGGTCGCCGAGCAGTACTTC
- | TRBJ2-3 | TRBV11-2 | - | CASSLEAGTSPHDTQYF | TGTGCCAGCAGCTTAGAGGCCGGGACTTCCCCCCACGATACGCAGTATTTT
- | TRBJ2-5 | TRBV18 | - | CASSPRTGRLETQYF | TGTGCCAGCTCACCACGAACAGGGCGCCTAGAGACCCAGTACTTC
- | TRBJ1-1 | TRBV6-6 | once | CASSIASGIYTEAFF | TGTGCCAGCAGCATTGCCTCCGGGATTTACACTGAAGCTTTCTTT
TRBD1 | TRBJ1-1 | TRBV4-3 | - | CASSQERDRGTEAFF | TGCGCCAGCAGCCAAGAACGTGACAGGGGGACTGAAGCTTTCTTT
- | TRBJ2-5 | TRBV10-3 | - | CASRGGSDPETQYF | TGTGCCTCACGTGGTGGTAGCGATCCGGAGACCCAGTACTTC
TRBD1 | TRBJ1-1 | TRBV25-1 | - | CASRPPTGGRTEAFF | TGTGCCAGCAGACCACCGACAGGGGGCAGGACTGAAGCTTTCTTT
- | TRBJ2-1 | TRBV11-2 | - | CASSLGRGSYNEQFF | TGTGCCAGCAGCTTAGGCAGGGGCTCCTACAATGAGCAGTTCTTC
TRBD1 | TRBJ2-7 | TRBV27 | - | CASSLKPPGQGAYEQYF | TGTGCCAGCAGTTTAAAGCCCCCGGGACAGGGAGCATACGAGCAGTACTTC
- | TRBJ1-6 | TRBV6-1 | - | CASSESVTIGSPLHF | TGTGCCAGCAGTGAATCGGTGACGATCGGGTCACCCCTCCACTTT
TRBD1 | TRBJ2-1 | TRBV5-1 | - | CASKFWAGTGDNEQFF | TGCGCCAGCAAGTTCTGGGCCGGGACAGGAGACAATGAGCAGTTCTTC
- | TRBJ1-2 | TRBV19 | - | CASSIAGFNYGYTF | TGTGCCAGTAGTATCGCAGGCTTCAACTATGGCTACACCTTC
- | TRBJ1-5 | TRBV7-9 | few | CASSSDNYQPQHF | TGTGCCAGCAGCTCCGACAACTATCAGCCCCAGCATTTT
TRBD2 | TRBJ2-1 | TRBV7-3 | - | CASIPRGDHYNEQFF | TGTGCCAGCATCCCCCGGGGGGACCATTACAATGAGCAGTTCTTC
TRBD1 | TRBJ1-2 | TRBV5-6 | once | CASSKVEGARHGYTF | TGTGCCAGCAGCAAGGTGGAGGGGGCGCGGCATGGCTACACCTTC
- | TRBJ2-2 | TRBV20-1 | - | CSAYRPGELFF | TGCAGTGCTTACAGGCCCGGGGAGCTGTTTTTT
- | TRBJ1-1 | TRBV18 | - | CASSPIGELGTEAFF | TGTGCCAGCTCACCAATAGGGGAACTTGGCACTGAAGCTTTCTTT
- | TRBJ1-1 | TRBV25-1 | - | CASRVQGGTEAFF | TGTGCCAGCAGAGTACAGGGTGGCACTGAAGCTTTCTTT
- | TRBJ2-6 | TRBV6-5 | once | CASSYDRFGANVLTF | TGTGCCAGCAGTTACGACAGGTTCGGGGCCAACGTCCTGACTTTC
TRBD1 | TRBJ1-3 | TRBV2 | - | CASSEGGTGSGNTIYF | TGTGCCAGCAGTGAGGGGGGGACAGGGTCTGGAAACACCATATATTTT
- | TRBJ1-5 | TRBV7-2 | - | CASSSGIHNQPQHF | TGTGCCAGCAGCTCCGGGATACACAATCAGCCCCAGCATTTT
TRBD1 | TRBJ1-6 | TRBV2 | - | CASRGTGYNSPLHF | TGTGCCAGCAGGGGGACAGGTTATAATTCACCCCTCCACTTT
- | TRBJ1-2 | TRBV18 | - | CASSPTGNYGYTF | TGTGCCAGCTCACCTACAGGGAACTATGGCTACACCTTC
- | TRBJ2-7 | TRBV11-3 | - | CASSLYAGARYEQYF | TGTGCCAGCAGCTTATATGCAGGGGCTCGCTACGAGCAGTACTTC
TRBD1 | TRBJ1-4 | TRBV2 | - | CASTTGTGKLNEKLFF | TGTGCCAGTACTACCGGGACAGGAAAACTTAATGAAAAACTGTTTTTT
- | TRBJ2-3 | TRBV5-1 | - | CASSFETGSLYTQYF | TGCGCCAGCAGCTTCGAAACAGGTTCTCTTTATACGCAGTATTTT